This paragraph covers one T cell receptor (beta chain) sequence. Library preparation (for TCRbeta) was performed with unique molecular identifiers. TCRdb independently ran MiXCR on the PCR reads; one entry per CDR3 protein. The repertoire includes 150,000 to 200,000 distinct CDR3 sequences, more than 14% of them detected once, and approximately 13% sits in the top ten. V lost 4 bases, J lost 5 bases, and 9 bases lay in between. The CDR3 contains 13 residues. The data were taken from a study of T-cell reconstitution after alpha-beta-depleted transplantation in children. V and J are TRBV12-3 or TRBV12-4 and TRBJ2-1; D is tentatively TRBD1 or TRBD2 (5 bases each). The receptor comes from a human donor who donated a stem cell graft to a child with acute lymphoblastic leukemia. The material sequenced was PBMCs from the stem cell graft donor, taken from the stem cell graft. The CDR3 sequence is CASSSGTHNEQFF. CDR3 in DNA: TGTGCCAGCAGTTCCGGGACCCACAATGAGCAGTTCTTC.